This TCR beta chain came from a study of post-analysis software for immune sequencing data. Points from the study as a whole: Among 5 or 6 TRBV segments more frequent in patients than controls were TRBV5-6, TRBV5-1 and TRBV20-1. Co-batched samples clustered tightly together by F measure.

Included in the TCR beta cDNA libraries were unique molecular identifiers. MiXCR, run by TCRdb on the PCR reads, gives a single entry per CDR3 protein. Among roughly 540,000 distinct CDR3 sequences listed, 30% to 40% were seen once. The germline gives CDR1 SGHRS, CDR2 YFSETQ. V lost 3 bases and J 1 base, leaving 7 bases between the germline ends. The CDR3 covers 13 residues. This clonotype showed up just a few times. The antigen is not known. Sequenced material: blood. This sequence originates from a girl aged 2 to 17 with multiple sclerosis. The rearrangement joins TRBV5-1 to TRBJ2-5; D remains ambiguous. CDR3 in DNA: TGCGCCAGCAGCTCCGATGTCCAAGAGACCCAGTACTTC. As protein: CASSSDVQETQYF. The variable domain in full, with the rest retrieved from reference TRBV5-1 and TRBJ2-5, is KAGVTQTPRYLIKTRGQQVTLSCSPISGHRSVSWYQQTPGQGLQFLFEYFSETQRNKGNFPGRFSGRQFSNSRSEMNVSTLELGDSALYLCASSSDVQETQYFGPGTRLLVL.